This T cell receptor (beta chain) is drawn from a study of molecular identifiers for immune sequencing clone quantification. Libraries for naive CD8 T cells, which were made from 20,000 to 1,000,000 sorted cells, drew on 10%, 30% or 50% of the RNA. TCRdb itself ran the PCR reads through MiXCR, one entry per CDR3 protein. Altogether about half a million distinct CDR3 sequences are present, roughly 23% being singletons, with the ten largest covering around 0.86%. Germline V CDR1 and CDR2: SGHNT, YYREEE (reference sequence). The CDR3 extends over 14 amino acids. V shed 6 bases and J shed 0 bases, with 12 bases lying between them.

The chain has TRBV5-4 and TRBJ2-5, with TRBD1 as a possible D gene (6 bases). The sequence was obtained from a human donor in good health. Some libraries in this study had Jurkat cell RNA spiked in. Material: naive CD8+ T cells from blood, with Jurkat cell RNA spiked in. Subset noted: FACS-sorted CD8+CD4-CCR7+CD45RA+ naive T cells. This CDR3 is CASTRGGYQETQYF. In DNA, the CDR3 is TGTGCCAGCACCCGAGGGGGTTACCAAGAGACCCAGTACTTC.